This entry lists 3 T cell receptor beta chains sequenced from one sample in a study of blood T cell repertoires in COVID-19. Clones were read by immunoSEQ multiplex PCR, and TCRdb kept only the in-frame ones, dropping some. Of roughly 250,000 clones in the sample, about 89% were seen once. Sequencing was done on a sample of PBMCs or T cells enriched from blood (not recorded which). The receptors originated from a woman between 18 and 30 years old who had recovered from COVID-19.

This chain uses TRBV29-1 with TRBJ2-5; 8 nucleotides align to TRBD1. The germline CDR1 and CDR2 sequences are SQVTM and ANQGSEA. This CDR3 has 15 residues. V lost 1 base to trimming and J lost 1 base; unmatched junction nucleotides: 5. DNA for the CDR3: TGCAGCGTTGAAGGGACAGGGATCCTCCAAGAGACCCAGTACTTC. It codes for CSVEGTGILQETQYF.

The genes are TRBV29-1 and TRBJ1-3; 12 nucleotides agree with TRBD1. The V segment lost 3 bases and the J segment 2 bases; nucleotides outside the gene matches: 8. The germline CDR1 and CDR2 sequences are SQVTM and ANQGSEA. The CDR3 is made up of 17 amino acids. CDR3: CSVEGRDRGPPGNTIYF. In DNA, the CDR3 is TGCAGCGTTGAGGGAAGGGACAGGGGGCCACCTGGAAACACCATATATTTT.

The CDR3 region is CARSRVYSNQPQHF. CDR3 coding DNA: TGTGCCAGAAGCCGGGTCTATAGCAATCAGCCCCAGCATTTT. The chain joins TRBV5-3 to TRBJ1-5; D is uncertain. TRBV5-3 is identified as an open reading frame with a role that is uncertain. Trimming left V 4 bases short and J 0 bases short, with 8 bases between. CDR3 length: 14 residues.